These 2 T cell receptor beta chains came from one sample sequenced in a study of cytomegalovirus exposure and HLA in healthy donors. PCR employed 60 Vbeta and 13 Jbeta primers. TCRdb keeps only in-frame clones here, not all; method: immunoSEQ multiplex PCR. The sample lists approximately 150,000 clones; 75% to 80% were seen once. The specimen sequenced was PBMCs. All receptors come from a middle-aged woman in good health and CMV-seropositive.

This clone appeared a few times. This rearrangement joins TRBV19 to TRBJ2-7; the match to TRBD1 covers 7 bases. This CDR3 comprises 17 residues. In germline, CDR1 is LNHDA, CDR2 SQIVND (reference sequence). Trimming took 3 bases from V and 0 from J; bases not matched to a gene: 11. CDR3 region: CASSIRDLGTDSYEQYF. The CDR3 nucleotides read TGTGCCAGTAGTATTAGGGACCTCGGGACAGACTCCTACGAGCAGTACTTC.

J is TRBJ2-3 and V is TRBV5-1, with 9 bases identical to TRBD2. This CDR3 region has 16 residues. Germline V gives CDR1 SGHRS, CDR2 YFSETQ. The V segment lost 0 bases and the J segment 1 base; nucleotides outside the gene matches: 3. This CDR3 reads CASSLGSSGGTDTQYF. The CDR3 DNA reads TGCGCCAGCAGCTTGGGGTCTAGCGGGGGCACAGATACGCAGTATTTT. Using reference TRBV5-1 and TRBJ2-3 for the parts outside the CDR3, the full variable domain is KAGVTQTPRYLIKTRGQQVTLSCSPISGHRSVSWYQQTPGQGLQFLFEYFSETQRNKGNFPGRFSGRQFSNSRSEMNVSTLELGDSALYLCASSLGSSGGTDTQYFGPGTRLTVL.